The rows below give T cell receptor beta chains drawn from one sample of a study of naive and memory T cell subsets. TCRdb processed the UMI-ligation and nested PCR reads anew with MiXCR; each CDR3 protein has one entry. The sample lists around 130,000 distinct CDR3 sequences, roughly 32% seen once, with about 0.85% in the top ten. Sequenced material: central memory CD4+ T cells from blood. The receptors derive from a human donor in good health. Each CDR3 is given with its conserved first and last residue. D genes are given only for firm matches. The size field is filled for only some rows; it gives once, few, many or a size class.

v_call	d_call	clone_size	j_call	cdr3_nt	cdr3_aa
TRBV30	.	few	TRBJ2-4	TGTGCCTGGAGCGGGGGAACGTGGAAAGGCAAAAACATTCAGTACTTC	CAWSGGTWKGKNIQYF
TRBV3-1	.	many	TRBJ2-3	TGTGCCAGCAGCCAAGAGCGAGCGGCTACGCAGTATTTT	CASSQERAATQYF
TRBV20-1	TRBD2	.	TRBJ2-7	TGCAGTGCTAGTGTGACTAGCGGGACCCACGAGCAGTACTTC	CSASVTSGTHEQYF
TRBV2	.	.	TRBJ2-4	TGTGCCAGCAGTGAACAGGGGCCCCAACTAGCCAAAAACATTCAGTACTTC	CASSEQGPQLAKNIQYF
TRBV29-1	TRBD2	.	TRBJ2-2	TGCAGCGTGCGGGACTATTACACCGGGGAGCTGTTTTTT	CSVRDYYTGELFF
TRBV20-1	TRBD2	.	TRBJ2-4	TGCAGTGCTGAGCCCCCTAGCGGGAGATGGGACATTCAGTACTTC	CSAEPPSGRWDIQYF
TRBV2	.	few	TRBJ1-6	TGTGCCAGCAGCAGTAACAGGGTCGATAATTCACCCCTCCACTTT	CASSSNRVDNSPLHF
TRBV20-1	.	few	TRBJ1-2	TGCAGTGCTCTCCACCCTTCTGGCTATGGCTACACCTTC	CSALHPSGYGYTF
TRBV27	.	.	TRBJ2-2	TGTGCCAGCAGTTTACGGCGACAGGGAGGGCTAAACACCGGGGAGCTGTTTTTT	CASSLRRQGGLNTGELFF
TRBV25-1	TRBD2	.	TRBJ2-7	TGTGCCAGCAGTGGGGACAGGGAAAAATCTAGCGGGAGGATCAACGAGCAGTACTTC	CASSGDREKSSGRINEQYF
TRBV27	.	.	TRBJ2-2	TGTGCCAGCACCTTTCGGGGACACACCGGGGAGCTGTTTTTT	CASTFRGHTGELFF
TRBV18	TRBD1	few	TRBJ1-5	TGTGCCAGCTCGGACAGGATGGGCAATCAGCCCCAGCATTTT	CASSDRMGNQPQHF
TRBV27	TRBD1	.	TRBJ2-5	TGTGCCAGCAGTTCGACAGGGGTTGCCCAGTACTTC	CASSSTGVAQYF
TRBV7-3	.	.	TRBJ2-5	TGTGCCAGCAGCTTAGGCCTGATAAGGGGAGAGACCCAGTACTTC	CASSLGLIRGETQYF
TRBV7-2	TRBD1	few	TRBJ1-4	TGTGCCAGCAGCTTAGTATGGGCCCCGGGACAGGGCCTTGGGGAAAAACTGTTTTTT	CASSLVWAPGQGLGEKLFF
TRBV6-2/TRBV6-3	.	medium-sized	TRBJ2-1	TGTGCCAGCAGTACGAACCATATGGGCAATGAGCAGTTCTTC	CASSTNHMGNEQFF
TRBV4-2	.	.	TRBJ2-1	TGTGCCAGCAGCCCCCGTCTCCTGACCGACAATGAGCAGTTCTTC	CASSPRLLTDNEQFF
TRBV20-1	.	.	TRBJ2-7	TGCAGTGCTAGCTTCGCAGGTTTCTCCTACGAGCAGTACTTC	CSASFAGFSYEQYF
TRBV6-5	TRBD2	many	TRBJ2-1	TGTGCCAGCAGTTATATCGGACTAGCGGGAGGCGATGAGCAGTTCTTC	CASSYIGLAGGDEQFF
TRBV12-3/TRBV12-4	.	.	TRBJ2-7	TGTGCCAGCAGTTTGTCCGGGGACTCCTACGAGCAGTACTTC	CASSLSGDSYEQYF
TRBV6-5	TRBD2	few	TRBJ2-1	TGTGCCAGCAGTTCCCAAGGACTAGCGTTGAGCTCCTACAATGAGCAGTTCTTC	CASSSQGLALSSYNEQFF
TRBV20-1	.	.	TRBJ1-4	TGCAGTGCTAGAGTCCGGCATAATGAAAAACTGTTTTTT	CSARVRHNEKLFF
TRBV7-8	.	once	TRBJ1-4	TGTGCCAGCAGCTTAGGGGTTGTACAGTCCAAAAATGAAAAACTGTTTTTT	CASSLGVVQSKNEKLFF
TRBV11-2	TRBD1	.	TRBJ2-3	TGTGCCAGCAGCCCCCCGCGGACAGGGGGGGATACGCAGTATTTT	CASSPPRTGGDTQYF
TRBV7-8	.	few	TRBJ2-1	TGTGCCAGCAGCTTAGTTGGGGGATCCTACAATGAGCAGTTCTTC	CASSLVGGSYNEQFF
TRBV29-1	.	.	TRBJ1-1	TGCAGCGTGGAGGGGACGGTAGAAGCTTTCTTT	CSVEGTVEAFF
TRBV30	.	few	TRBJ2-3	TGTGCCTGGAGAAACCCAGGGGCAGATACGCAGTATTTT	CAWRNPGADTQYF
TRBV10-2	.	many	TRBJ2-3	TGCGCCAGCAGTGAGTCCCACATCTCAGATACGCAGTATTTT	CASSESHISDTQYF
TRBV27	TRBD2	few	TRBJ2-7	TGTGCCAGCAGCCGCACTAGCGGGTACGAGCAGTACTTC	CASSRTSGYEQYF
TRBV6-5	.	.	TRBJ2-2	TGTGCCAGCAGTTACGTTTGGAACACCGGGGAGCTGTTTTTT	CASSYVWNTGELFF
TRBV30	.	.	TRBJ2-4	TGTGCCTGGAGTGTGGGGGAGTCGGTGTACTTC	CAWSVGESVYF
TRBV5-1	TRBD2	.	TRBJ2-6	TGCGCCAGCAGCCCTCCTCGACTAGCGGGAGGATCGGGGGCCAACGTCCTGACTTTC	CASSPPRLAGGSGANVLTF
TRBV6-2/TRBV6-3	TRBD1	.	TRBJ1-6	TGTGCCAGCAGTGACGCCGGGACAGGGTTGATGAATTCACCCCTCCACTTT	CASSDAGTGLMNSPLHF
TRBV11-2	TRBD1	few	TRBJ2-1	TGTGCCAGCAGCTCTCGGACAGGAGTCCCATCGGATGAGCAGTTCTTC	CASSSRTGVPSDEQFF
TRBV6-6	.	.	TRBJ1-3	TGTGCCAGCAGTTACTCTCAGGTTCACGCTGGAAACACCATATATTTT	CASSYSQVHAGNTIYF
TRBV2	.	.	TRBJ2-1	TGTGCCAGCAGTGAACAAGCGGTCAAAGGGAATGAGCAGTTCTTC	CASSEQAVKGNEQFF
TRBV20-1	.	.	TRBJ2-7	TGCAGTGGACAGGCCGACCACTACGAGCAGTACTTC	CSGQADHYEQYF
TRBV7-2	.	many	TRBJ1-1	TGTGCCAGCAGCTTAGGGGGGACTGGCACTGAAGCTTTCTTT	CASSLGGTGTEAFF
TRBV10-3	TRBD1	once	TRBJ2-1	TGTGCCATCAGTGGGGGGACAGGGAAGACCAATGAGCAGTTCTTC	CAISGGTGKTNEQFF
TRBV28	TRBD2	.	TRBJ2-1	TGTGCCAGCAGTCCTCCCGGGACTAGCATCAATGAGCAGTTCTTC	CASSPPGTSINEQFF
TRBV20-1	TRBD2	medium-sized	TRBJ2-3	TGCAGTGCTAGAGTGCTAGCGGGAGTAGTTTCGGGCACAGATACGCAGTATTTT	CSARVLAGVVSGTDTQYF